The clone carrying this T cell receptor beta chain was detected many times. The antigen is undetermined. CDR1 and CDR2 from the germline V gene are LNHDA and SQIVND (reference sequence). The V segment lost 5 bases and the J segment 5 bases; nucleotides outside the gene matches: 7. There are 15 residues in the CDR3. This specimen belongs to a study of CD8+CD57+ T cells in acquired aplastic anemia. Overall study context: The study obtained an average of approximately 3 ug of DNA from sorted CD4+ and CD8+ cells.

Genomic DNA served as template for TCR beta VDJ and CDR3 profiling. TCRdb itself ran the reads through MiXCR, one entry per CDR3 protein. Found here are around 190,000 distinct CDR3 sequences, about half of them singletons; the top ten hold 15% to 20%. Overall study findings and caveats: Patients shared twenty-nine CD8+ CDR3 sequences with controls.

The chain employs TRBV19 and TRBJ2-5; 11 nucleotides match TRBD1. Sequencing was performed on sorted CD4+, CD8+, or CD8+CD57+ T cells (not recorded which) from PBMCs. This TCR derives from a human donor in good health, serving as a control. CDR3 in DNA: TGTGCCAGTAGTCCGGGACAGGGGGTCGGGGAGACCCAGTACTTC. This sequence encodes CASSPGQGVGETQYF.